Listed below are T cell receptor beta chains from one sample, sequenced in a study of T cells in Graves' hyperthyroidism and ophthalmopathy. From the multiplex PCR reads, TCRdb called clonotypes with MiXCR, one entry per CDR3 protein. This sample carries 550,000 to 650,000 distinct CDR3 sequences, 14% of them seen once, and the ten largest clones take more than 4.5%. Sequencing input: blood. Receptors originate from a woman aged 25-40 years with Graves' hyperthyroidism that later progressed to Graves' ophthalmopathy. Both conserved end residues are part of each CDR3. A D gene is named only where the DNA matches it firmly. The size field is filled for only some rows; it gives once, few, many or a size class.

j_call,d_call,clone_size,v_call,cdr3_aa,cdr3_nt
TRBJ2-7,.,many,TRBV30,CAWSVGVAPYEQYF,TGTGCCTGGAGTGTAGGAGTTGCCCCCTACGAGCAGTACTTC
TRBJ1-1,.,few,TRBV27,CASSSLTEAFF,TGTGCCAGCAGCAGTTTGACTGAAGCTTTCTTT
TRBJ2-7,.,few,TRBV5-4,CASSQATIDEQYF,TGTGCCAGCAGCCAAGCGACAATCGACGAGCAGTACTTC
TRBJ1-2,.,many,TRBV12-3/TRBV12-4,CASSWGQKDGYTF,TGTGCCAGCAGTTGGGGACAAAAGGATGGCTACACCTTC
TRBJ2-3,.,many,TRBV28,CASSFAGQPSADTQYF,TGTGCCAGCAGTTTTGCCGGACAGCCGTCCGCAGATACGCAGTATTTT
TRBJ2-5,.,many,TRBV11-3,CASSLDGTSQYF,TGTGCCAGCAGCTTAGATGGGACCTCACAGTACTTC
TRBJ2-3,TRBD2,.,TRBV9,CASSVGASGRAPDTQYF,TGTGCCAGCAGCGTAGGGGCTAGCGGGAGGGCCCCAGATACGCAGTATTTT
TRBJ2-7,TRBD1,many,TRBV14,CASSQSQGGHYEQYF,TGTGCCAGCAGCCAGTCACAGGGGGGACACTACGAGCAGTACTTC
TRBJ2-5,.,many,TRBV3-1,CASSPGSRTDQETQYF,TGTGCCAGCAGCCCAGGATCACGGACAGATCAAGAGACCCAGTACTTC
TRBJ2-2,.,few,TRBV24-1,CAAQSDRWTGELFF,TGTGCCGCCCAAAGTGACAGGTGGACCGGGGAGCTGTTTTTT
TRBJ1-3,TRBD1,many,TRBV7-2,CASSLRDRAGNTIYF,TGTGCCAGCAGCTTACGTGACAGGGCTGGAAACACCATATATTTT
TRBJ2-5,TRBD2,many,TRBV29-1,CSVGGREGQYF,TGCAGCGTTGGGGGCCGGGAGGGACAGTACTTC
TRBJ2-5,TRBD1,many,TRBV11-3,CASSVSVRDSRQETQYF,TGTGCCAGCAGCGTATCTGTCCGGGACAGTAGGCAAGAGACCCAGTACTTC
TRBJ1-5,.,many,TRBV12-3/TRBV12-4,CASSWTSPGQPQHF,TGTGCCAGCAGTTGGACCTCCCCGGGACAGCCCCAGCATTTT
TRBJ1-1,.,few,TRBV29-1,CSYRGETGRMNTEAFF,TGCAGCTACCGGGGCGAGACAGGCCGGATGAACACTGAAGCTTTCTTT
TRBJ2-1,.,many,TRBV3-1,CASSRGSQRDNEQFF,TGTGCCAGCAGCCGAGGATCTCAGCGGGACAATGAGCAGTTCTTC
TRBJ1-2,.,few,TRBV14,CASSQEDSATGYTF,TGTGCCAGCAGCCAAGAGGACAGCGCTACTGGCTACACCTTC
TRBJ1-2,.,many,TRBV28,CASSLGRGLNYGYTF,TGTGCCAGCAGTTTGGGGCGGGGGCTTAACTATGGCTACACCTTC
TRBJ1-2,.,.,TRBV20-1,CSAPTTGTNYGYTF,TGCAGTGCTCCAACAACCGGGACGAACTATGGCTACACCTTC
TRBJ2-5,.,.,TRBV28,CASSSSAANEETQYF,TGTGCCAGCAGTTCAAGTGCAGCTAATGAAGAGACCCAGTACTTC
TRBJ1-6,TRBD1,many,TRBV28,CASTLRDRRSPLHF,TGTGCCAGCACCTTGCGGGACAGGAGATCACCCCTCCACTTT
TRBJ1-2,.,many,TRBV7-2,CASSGMAGNPLGYTF,TGTGCCAGCAGCGGAATGGCAGGGAACCCCCTCGGCTACACCTTC
TRBJ2-1,.,few,TRBV4-2,CASSLDSGRHNEQFF,TGTGCCAGCAGCCTAGATTCGGGACGCCACAATGAGCAGTTCTTC